This TCR beta chain was recorded in a study of Ad26.COV2.S vaccination and SARS-CoV-2 variants. The overall study: Intramuscular Ad26.COV2.S doses were given once or twice, 56 days apart. Findings of the study overall: It was found that vaccine and placebo recipients had similar non-spike TCR breadth.

A note on this clone: Its antigen is unknown.

V shed 6 bases and J 2 bases; nucleotides not matched to a gene: 5. The CDR3 is made up of 15 amino acids. Germline V gives CDR1 MNHEY, CDR2 SVGAGI. Treatment described: around 19 received Ad26.COV2.S at low or high dose, single or two shots; roughly five received placebo; per-sample allocation not given. Day 63 after the first vaccine or placebo injection was the time point for sampling. Some clones are missing from TCRdb's copy, which holds only in-frame ones; the method was immunoSEQ multiplex PCR. The repertoire includes around 450,000 clones, about 88% of them detected once, and over 2% sits in the top ten.

The sample in question was peripheral blood, obtained in a trial of Ad26.COV2.S vaccine versus placebo. This clonotype originated in a person between 18 and 65 years old who received the Ad26.COV2.S COVID-19 vaccine or a placebo. This chain links TRBV6-5 with TRBJ2-2, with 8 bases fitting TRBD1. The CDR3, as DNA: TGTGCCAGCAGCCGGGACAGGATAAACACCGGGGAGCTGTTTTTT. It yields the protein CASSRDRINTGELFF.